The 2 T cell receptor beta chains below all came from one sample that was sequenced in a study of regulatory T cells in long-lasting Graves disease. Sequencing libraries for TCR beta were prepared with iRepertoire HTBI primers and Arm-PCR of CDR3 regions. One entry per CDR3 protein results from TCRdb running MiXCR on the multiplex PCR reads. The repertoire has more than 300,000 distinct CDR3 sequences, roughly 17% of them found once; the top ten carry 20%. Time point described: newly diagnosed GD, antithyroid drugs for less than 3 months. The TCR library used RNA extracted from PBMCs. In addition, the sample was reused for a study of T cells in Graves' hyperthyroidism and ophthalmopathy.

Source: peripheral blood mononuclear cells (PBMCs), taken at new diagnosis, from a patient treated with antithyroid drugs. The source of these receptors is a woman aged 18-29 years with Graves disease.

Ten or more counts support this clonotype. This chain links TRBV3-1 with TRBJ1-1; unclear D gene. With 1 base removed from V and 1 base from J, the gap between germline ends came to 7 bases. The CDR3 length is 14 residues. Germline-derived CDR1 and CDR2 are LGHDT and YNNKEL (reference sequence). The CDR3 reads CASSQAAGNTEAFF. CDR3 nucleotides: TGTGCCAGCAGCCAAGCGGCGGGGAACACTGAAGCTTTCTTT.

J is TRBJ1-2 and V is TRBV10-1; D gene uncertain. The V end lost 4 bases, the J end lost 5 bases, and 8 bases lay between the germline ends. The CDR3 contains 12 residues. Germline CDR1 and CDR2: WNHNN and SYGVQD (reference sequence). CDR3 nucleotide sequence: TGCGCCAGCAGTGTGGCGGGTTATGGCTACACCTTC. This sequence encodes CASSVAGYGYTF.